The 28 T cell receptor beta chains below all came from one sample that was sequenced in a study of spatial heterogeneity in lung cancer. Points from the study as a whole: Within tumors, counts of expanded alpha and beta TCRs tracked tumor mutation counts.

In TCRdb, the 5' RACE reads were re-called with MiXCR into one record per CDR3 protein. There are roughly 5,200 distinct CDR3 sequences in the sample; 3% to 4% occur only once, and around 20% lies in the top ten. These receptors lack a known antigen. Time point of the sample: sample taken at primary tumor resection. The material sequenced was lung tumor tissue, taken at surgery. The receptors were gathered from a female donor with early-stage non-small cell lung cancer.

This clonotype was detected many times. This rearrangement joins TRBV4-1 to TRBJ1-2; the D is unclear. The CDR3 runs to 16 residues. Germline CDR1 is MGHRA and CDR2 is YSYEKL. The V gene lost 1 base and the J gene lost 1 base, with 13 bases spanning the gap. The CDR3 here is CASSQGAVLLNYGYTF. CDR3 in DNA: TGCGCCAGCAGCCAAGGGGCAGTCCTCCTTAACTATGGCTACACCTTC.

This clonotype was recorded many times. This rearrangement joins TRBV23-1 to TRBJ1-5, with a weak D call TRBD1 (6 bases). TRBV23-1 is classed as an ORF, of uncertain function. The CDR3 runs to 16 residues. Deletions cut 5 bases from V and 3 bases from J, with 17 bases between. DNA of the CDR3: TGCGCCAGCAGTGGCACGGACAGCAAATCCAATCAGCCCCAGCATTTT. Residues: CASSGTDSKSNQPQHF.

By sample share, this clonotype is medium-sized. The CDR3 DNA reads as TGTGCCACCAGCAGAGATACGGGGGGAGTGAACACCGGGGAGCTGTTTTTT. This codes for CATSRDTGGVNTGELFF. The rearrangement joins TRBV15 to TRBJ2-2; TRBD2 agrees at 7 bases. The CDR3 covers 17 residues. The V gene end was trimmed by 0 bases and the J gene end by 1 base; junction bases not matched to a gene: 5. In germline, CDR1 is LNHNV, CDR2 YYDKDF (reference sequence).

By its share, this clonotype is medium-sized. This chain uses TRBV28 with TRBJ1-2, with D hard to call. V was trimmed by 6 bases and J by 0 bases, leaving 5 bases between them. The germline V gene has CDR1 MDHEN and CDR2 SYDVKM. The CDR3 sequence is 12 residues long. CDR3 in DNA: TGTGCCAGCAGGCTAGCTAACTATGGCTACACCTTC. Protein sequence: CASRLANYGYTF.

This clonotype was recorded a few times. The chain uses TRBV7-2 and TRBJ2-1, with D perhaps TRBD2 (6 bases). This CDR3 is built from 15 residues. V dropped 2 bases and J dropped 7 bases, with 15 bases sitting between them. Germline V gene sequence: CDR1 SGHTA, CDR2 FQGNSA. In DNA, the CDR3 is TGTGCCAGCAGCTTAAGGTCGGGAGTGGGGAATGAGCAGTTCTTC. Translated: CASSLRSGVGNEQFF.

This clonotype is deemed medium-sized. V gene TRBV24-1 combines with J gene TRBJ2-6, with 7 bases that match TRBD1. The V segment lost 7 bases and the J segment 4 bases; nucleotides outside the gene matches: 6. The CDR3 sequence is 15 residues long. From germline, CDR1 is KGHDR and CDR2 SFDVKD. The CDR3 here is CATSRQGTGANVLTF. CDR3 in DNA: TGTGCCACCAGCCGACAGGGAACCGGGGCCAACGTCCTGACTTTC.

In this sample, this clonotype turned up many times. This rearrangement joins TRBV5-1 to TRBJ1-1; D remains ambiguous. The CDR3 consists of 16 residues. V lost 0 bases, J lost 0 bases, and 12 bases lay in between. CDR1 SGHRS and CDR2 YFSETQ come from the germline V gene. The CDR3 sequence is CASSLGGGSLNTEAFF. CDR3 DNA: TGCGCCAGCAGCTTGGGTGGAGGATCTCTGAACACTGAAGCTTTCTTT.

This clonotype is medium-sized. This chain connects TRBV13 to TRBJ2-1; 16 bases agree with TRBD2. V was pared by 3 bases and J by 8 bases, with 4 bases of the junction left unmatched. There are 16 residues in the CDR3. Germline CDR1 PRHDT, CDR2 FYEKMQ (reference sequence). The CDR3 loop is CASSLGLAGGQDEQFF. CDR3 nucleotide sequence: TGTGCCAGCAGCTTGGGACTAGCGGGAGGGCAGGATGAGCAGTTCTTC.

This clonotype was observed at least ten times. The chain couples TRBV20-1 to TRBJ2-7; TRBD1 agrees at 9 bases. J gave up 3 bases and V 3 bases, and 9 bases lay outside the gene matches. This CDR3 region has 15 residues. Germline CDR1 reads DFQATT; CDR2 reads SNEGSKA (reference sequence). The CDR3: CSASTGTGIIYEQYF. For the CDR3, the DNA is TGCAGTGCTAGTACCGGGACAGGGATCATCTACGAGCAGTACTTC.

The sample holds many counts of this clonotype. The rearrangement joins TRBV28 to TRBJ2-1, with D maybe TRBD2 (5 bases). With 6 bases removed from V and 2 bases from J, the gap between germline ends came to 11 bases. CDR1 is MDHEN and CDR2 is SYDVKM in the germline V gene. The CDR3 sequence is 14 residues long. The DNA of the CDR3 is TGTGCCAGCAGGGGAGTCGTAACCTACAATGAGCAGTTCTTC. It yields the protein CASRGVVTYNEQFF.

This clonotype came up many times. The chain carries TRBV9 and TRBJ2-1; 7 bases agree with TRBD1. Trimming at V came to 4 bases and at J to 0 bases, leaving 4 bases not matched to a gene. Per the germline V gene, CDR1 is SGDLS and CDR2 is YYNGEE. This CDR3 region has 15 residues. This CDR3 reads CASSSQGSSYNEQFF. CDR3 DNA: TGTGCCAGCAGCTCACAGGGGAGCTCCTACAATGAGCAGTTCTTC.

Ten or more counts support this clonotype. CDR3 protein: CASSYPLAGTGFPDTQYF. The CDR3 nucleotides are TGTGCCAGCAGTTACCCCCTTGCCGGGACAGGGTTCCCAGATACGCAGTATTTT. V usage is TRBV6-6 and J usage is TRBJ2-3; 9 bases map to TRBD1. The CDR3 loop spans 18 amino acids. The germline V gene encodes CDR1 MNHNY and CDR2 SVGAGI (reference sequence). V lost 2 bases to trimming and J lost 4 bases; unmatched junction nucleotides: 13.

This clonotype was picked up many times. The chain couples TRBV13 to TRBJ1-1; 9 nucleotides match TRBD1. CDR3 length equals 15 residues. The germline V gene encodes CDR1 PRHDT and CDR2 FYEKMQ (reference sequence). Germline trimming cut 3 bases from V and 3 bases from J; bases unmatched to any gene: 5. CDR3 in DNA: TGTGCCAGCAGCTTGGGACAGGGAGGGTACACTGAAGCTTTCTTT. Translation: CASSLGQGGYTEAFF. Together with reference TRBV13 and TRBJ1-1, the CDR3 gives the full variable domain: AAGVIQSPRHLIKEKRETATLKCYPIPRHDTVYWYQQGPGQDPQFLISFYEKMQSDKGSIPDRFSAQQFSDYHSELNMSSLELGDSALYFCASSLGQGGYTEAFFGQGTRLTVV.

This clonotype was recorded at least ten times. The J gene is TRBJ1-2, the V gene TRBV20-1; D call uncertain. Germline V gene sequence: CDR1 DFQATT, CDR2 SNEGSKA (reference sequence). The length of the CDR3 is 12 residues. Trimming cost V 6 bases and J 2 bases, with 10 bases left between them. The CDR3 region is CSAIFSNYGYTF. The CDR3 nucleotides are TGCAGTGCGATTTTTTCCAACTATGGCTACACCTTC.

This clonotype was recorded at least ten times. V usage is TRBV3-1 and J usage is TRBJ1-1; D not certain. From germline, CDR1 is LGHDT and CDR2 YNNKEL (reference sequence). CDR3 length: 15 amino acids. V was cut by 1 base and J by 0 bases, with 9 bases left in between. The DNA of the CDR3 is TGTGCCAGCAGCCAAGGGGCGGGAATGAACACTGAAGCTTTCTTT. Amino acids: CASSQGAGMNTEAFF.

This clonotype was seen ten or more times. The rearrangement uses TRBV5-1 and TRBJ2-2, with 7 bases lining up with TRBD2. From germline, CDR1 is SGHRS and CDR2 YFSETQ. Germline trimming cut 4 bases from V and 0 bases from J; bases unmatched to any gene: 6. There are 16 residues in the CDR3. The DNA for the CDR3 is TGCGCCAGCAGCCCCCTCGGGGGGTCGAACACCGGGGAGCTGTTTTTT. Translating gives CASSPLGGSNTGELFF. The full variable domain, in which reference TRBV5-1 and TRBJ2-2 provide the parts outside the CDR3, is KAGVTQTPRYLIKTRGQQVTLSCSPISGHRSVSWYQQTPGQGLQFLFEYFSETQRNKGNFPGRFSGRQFSNSRSEMNVSTLELGDSALYLCASSPLGGSNTGELFFGEGSRLTVL.

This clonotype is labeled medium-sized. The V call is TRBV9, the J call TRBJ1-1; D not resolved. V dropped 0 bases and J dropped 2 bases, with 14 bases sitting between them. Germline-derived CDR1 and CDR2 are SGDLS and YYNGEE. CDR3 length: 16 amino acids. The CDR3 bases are TGTGCCAGCAGCGTAGAAGATTATCCAGTCAACACTGAAGCTTTCTTT. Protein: CASSVEDYPVNTEAFF.

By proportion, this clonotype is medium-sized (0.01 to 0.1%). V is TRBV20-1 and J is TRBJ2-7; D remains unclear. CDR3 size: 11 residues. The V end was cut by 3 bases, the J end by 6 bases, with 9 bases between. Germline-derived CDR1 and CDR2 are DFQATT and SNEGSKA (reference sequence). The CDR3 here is CSASVEREQYF. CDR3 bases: TGCAGTGCTAGTGTGGAGCGCGAGCAGTACTTC.

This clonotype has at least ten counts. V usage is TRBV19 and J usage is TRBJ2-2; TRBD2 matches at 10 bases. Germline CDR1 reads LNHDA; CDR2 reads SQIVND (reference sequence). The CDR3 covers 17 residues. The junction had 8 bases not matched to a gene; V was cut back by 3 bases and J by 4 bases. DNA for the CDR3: TGTGCCAGTAGTATCCCAATAGCGGGAGGCGCCACCGGGGAGCTGTTTTTT. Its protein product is CASSIPIAGGATGELFF. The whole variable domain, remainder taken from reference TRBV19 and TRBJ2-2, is DGGITQSPKYLFRKEGQNVTLSCEQNLNHDAMYWYRQDPGQGLRLIYYSQIVNDFQKGDIAEGYSVSREKKESFPLTVTSAQKNPTAFYLCASSIPIAGGATGELFFGEGSRLTVL.

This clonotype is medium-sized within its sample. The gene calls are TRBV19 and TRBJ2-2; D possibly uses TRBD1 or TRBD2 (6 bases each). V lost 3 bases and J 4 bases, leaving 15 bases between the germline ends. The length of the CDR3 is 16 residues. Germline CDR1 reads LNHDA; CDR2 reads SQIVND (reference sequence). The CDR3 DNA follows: TGTGCCAGTAGTATCAGTTTCAAGGGGGGCACCGGGGAGCTGTTTTTT. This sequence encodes CASSISFKGGTGELFF. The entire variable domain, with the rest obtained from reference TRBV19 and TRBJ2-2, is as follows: DGGITQSPKYLFRKEGQNVTLSCEQNLNHDAMYWYRQDPGQGLRLIYYSQIVNDFQKGDIAEGYSVSREKKESFPLTVTSAQKNPTAFYLCASSISFKGGTGELFFGEGSRLTVL.

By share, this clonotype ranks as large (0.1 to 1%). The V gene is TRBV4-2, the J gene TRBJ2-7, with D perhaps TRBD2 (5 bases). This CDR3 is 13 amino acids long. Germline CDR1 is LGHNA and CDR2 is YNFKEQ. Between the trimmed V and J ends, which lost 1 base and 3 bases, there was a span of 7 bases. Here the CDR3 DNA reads TGTGCCAGCAGCCAAGGGACTTACTACGAGCAGTACTTC. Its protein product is CASSQGTYYEQYF.

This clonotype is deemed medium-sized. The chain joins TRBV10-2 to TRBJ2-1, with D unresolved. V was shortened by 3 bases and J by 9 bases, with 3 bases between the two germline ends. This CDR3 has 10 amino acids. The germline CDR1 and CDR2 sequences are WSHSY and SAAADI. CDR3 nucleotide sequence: TGCGCCAGCAGTGAAGGTGAGCAGTTCTTC. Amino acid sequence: CASSEGEQFF.

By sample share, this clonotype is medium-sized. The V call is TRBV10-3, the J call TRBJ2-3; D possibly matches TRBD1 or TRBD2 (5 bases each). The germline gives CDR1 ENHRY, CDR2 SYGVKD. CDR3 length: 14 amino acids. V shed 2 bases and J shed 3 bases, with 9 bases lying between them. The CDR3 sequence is CAISEGGLTDTQYF. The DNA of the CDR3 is TGTGCCATCAGTGAGGGGGGATTGACAGATACGCAGTATTTT.

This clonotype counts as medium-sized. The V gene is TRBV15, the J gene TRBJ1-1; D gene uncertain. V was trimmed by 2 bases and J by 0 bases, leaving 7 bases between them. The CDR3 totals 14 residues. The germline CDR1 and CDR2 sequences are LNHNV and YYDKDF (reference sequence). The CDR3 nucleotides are TGTGCCACCAGCAGATCCAACGTGAACACTGAAGCTTTCTTT. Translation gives CATSRSNVNTEAFF.

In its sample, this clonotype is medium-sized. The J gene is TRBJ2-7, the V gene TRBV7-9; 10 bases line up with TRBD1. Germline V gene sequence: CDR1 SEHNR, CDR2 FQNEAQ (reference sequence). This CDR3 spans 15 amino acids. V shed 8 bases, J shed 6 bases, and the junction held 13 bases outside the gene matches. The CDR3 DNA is TGTGCCAGCCAGAGGGCCGGGACAGGGGTCTTCGAGCAGTACTTC. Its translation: CASQRAGTGVFEQYF.

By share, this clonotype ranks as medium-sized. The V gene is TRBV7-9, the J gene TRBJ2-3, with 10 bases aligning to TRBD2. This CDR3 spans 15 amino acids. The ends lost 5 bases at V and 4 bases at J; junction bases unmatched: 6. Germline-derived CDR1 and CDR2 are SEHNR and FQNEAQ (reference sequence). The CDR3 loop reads CASSPSGSNADTQYF. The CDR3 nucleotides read TGTGCCAGCAGCCCTAGCGGGAGCAACGCAGATACGCAGTATTTT. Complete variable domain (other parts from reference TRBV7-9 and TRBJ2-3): DTGVSQNPRHKITKRGQNVTFRCDPISEHNRLYWYRQTLGQGPEFLTYFQNEAQLEKSRLLSDRFSAERPKGSFSTLEIQRTEQGDSAMYLCASSPSGSNADTQYFGPGTRLTVL.

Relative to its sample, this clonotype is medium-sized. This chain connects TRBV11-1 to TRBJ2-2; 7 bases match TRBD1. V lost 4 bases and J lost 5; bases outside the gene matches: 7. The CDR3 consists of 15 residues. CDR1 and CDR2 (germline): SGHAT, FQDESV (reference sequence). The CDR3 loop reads CASSSRQGHTGELFF. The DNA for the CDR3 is TGTGCCAGCAGCTCACGACAGGGTCATACCGGGGAGCTGTTTTTT.

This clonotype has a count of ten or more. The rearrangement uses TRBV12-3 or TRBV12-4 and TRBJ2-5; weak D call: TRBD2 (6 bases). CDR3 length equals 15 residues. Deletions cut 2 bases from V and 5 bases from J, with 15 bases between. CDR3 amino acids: CASSLPGVGPETQYF. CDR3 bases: TGTGCCAGCAGTTTACCGGGAGTAGGGCCGGAGACCCAGTACTTC.